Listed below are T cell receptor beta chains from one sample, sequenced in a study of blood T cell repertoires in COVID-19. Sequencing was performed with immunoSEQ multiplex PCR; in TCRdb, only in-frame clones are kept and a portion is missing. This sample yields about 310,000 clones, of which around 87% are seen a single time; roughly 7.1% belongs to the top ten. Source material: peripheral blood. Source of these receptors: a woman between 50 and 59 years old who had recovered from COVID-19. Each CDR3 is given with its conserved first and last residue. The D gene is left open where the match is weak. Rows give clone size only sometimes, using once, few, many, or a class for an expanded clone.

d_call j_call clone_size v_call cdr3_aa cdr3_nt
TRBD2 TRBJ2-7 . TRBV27 CASSPGLAGRAWEQYF TGTGCCAGCAGTCCGGGACTAGCGGGGAGGGCTTGGGAGCAGTACTTC
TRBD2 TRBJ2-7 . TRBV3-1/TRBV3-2 CASSRLGGRGNEQYF TGTGCCAGCAGCCGTCTCGGCGGGAGAGGGAACGAGCAGTACTTC
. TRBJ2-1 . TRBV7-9 CASSLAMAARGNEQFF TGTGCCAGCAGCTTAGCAATGGCCGCCAGAGGAAATGAGCAGTTCTTC
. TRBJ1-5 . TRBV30 CAWSSGMVMSQPQHF TGTGCCTGGAGTTCAGGGATGGTTATGAGTCAGCCCCAGCATTTT
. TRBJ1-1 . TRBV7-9 CASRERGSEAFF TGTGCCAGCAGGGAAAGAGGCTCTGAAGCTTTCTTT
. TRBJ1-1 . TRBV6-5 CASSYSPQGNTEAFF TGTGCCAGCAGTTACTCTCCGCAGGGTAACACTGAAGCTTTCTTT
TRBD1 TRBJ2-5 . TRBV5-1 CARRDTGAETQYF TGCGCCCGGAGAGATACAGGGGCCGAGACCCAGTACTTC
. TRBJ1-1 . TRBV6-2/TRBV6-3 CASSYAMNTEAFF TGTGCCAGCAGTTACGCGATGAACACTGAAGCTTTCTTT
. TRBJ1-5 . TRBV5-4 CASRRDNQPQHF TGTGCCAGCAGACGGGACAATCAGCCCCAGCATTTT
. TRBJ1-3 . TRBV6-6 CASLKGVSGNTIYF TGTGCCAGCCTAAAGGGGGTCTCTGGAAACACCATATATTTT
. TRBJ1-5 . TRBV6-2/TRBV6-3 CASSYELAAGYQPQHF TGTGCCAGCAGTTACGAGCTGGCCGCGGGATATCAGCCCCAGCATTTT
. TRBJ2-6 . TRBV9 CASSVAGSGANVLTF TGTGCCAGCAGCGTAGCGGGATCTGGGGCCAACGTCCTGACTTTC
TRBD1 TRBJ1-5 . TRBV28 CASSILNRGGYQPQHF TGTGCCAGCAGTATACTAAACCGAGGGGGCTATCAGCCCCAGCATTTT
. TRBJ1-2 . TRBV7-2 CASSLVGDYGYTF TGTGCCAGCAGCTTAGTCGGTGACTATGGCTACACCTTC
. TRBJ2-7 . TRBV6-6 CASSPRGSYEQYF TGTGCCAGCAGCCCTCGAGGGTCCTACGAGCAGTACTTC
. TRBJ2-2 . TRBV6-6 CASSLWTEVHGELFF TGTGCCAGCAGTCTGTGGACAGAGGTTCACGGGGAGCTGTTTTTT
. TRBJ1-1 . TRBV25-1 CASTDSTVGDTEAFF TGTGCCAGCACTGACTCGACAGTCGGTGACACTGAAGCTTTCTTT
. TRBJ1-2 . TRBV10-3 CAISEAGNYGYTF TGTGCCATCAGTGAGGCAGGCAACTATGGCTACACCTTC
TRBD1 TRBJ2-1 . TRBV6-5 CASSYSDRGWNEQFF TGTGCCAGCAGTTATTCGGACAGGGGATGGAATGAGCAGTTCTTC
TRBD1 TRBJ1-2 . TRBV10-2 CASSPGQGAVVHYGYTF TGCGCCAGCAGCCCGGGGCAGGGGGCGGTTGTTCACTATGGCTACACCTTC
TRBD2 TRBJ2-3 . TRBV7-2 CASSPGLAVEDTQYF TGTGCCAGCAGCCCGGGACTAGCGGTGGAGGATACGCAGTATTTT
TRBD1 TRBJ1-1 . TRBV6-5 CASSYSRDSKNTEAFF TGTGCCAGCAGTTACTCCCGGGACAGTAAAAACACTGAAGCTTTCTTT
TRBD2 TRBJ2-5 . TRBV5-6 CASSLNSGLRTQYF TGTGCCAGCAGCCTCAATAGCGGGTTGAGGACCCAGTACTTC
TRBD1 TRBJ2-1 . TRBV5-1 CASSRDRGINEQFF TGCGCCAGCAGCCGGGACAGGGGTATCAATGAGCAGTTCTTC
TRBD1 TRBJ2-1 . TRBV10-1 CASSESRRQGGYNEQFF TGCGCCAGCAGTGAGTCTAGACGACAGGGCGGATACAATGAGCAGTTCTTC
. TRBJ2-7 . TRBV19 CASSSPWRGGYEQYF TGTGCCAGTAGTTCCCCGTGGAGGGGAGGATACGAGCAGTACTTC
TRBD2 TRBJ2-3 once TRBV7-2 CASTPSGGVTDTQYF TGTGCCAGCACCCCTAGTGGGGGGGTCACAGATACGCAGTATTTT
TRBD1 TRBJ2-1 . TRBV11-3 CASSLYGTDNEQFF TGTGCCAGCAGCTTATACGGGACAGACAATGAGCAGTTCTTC